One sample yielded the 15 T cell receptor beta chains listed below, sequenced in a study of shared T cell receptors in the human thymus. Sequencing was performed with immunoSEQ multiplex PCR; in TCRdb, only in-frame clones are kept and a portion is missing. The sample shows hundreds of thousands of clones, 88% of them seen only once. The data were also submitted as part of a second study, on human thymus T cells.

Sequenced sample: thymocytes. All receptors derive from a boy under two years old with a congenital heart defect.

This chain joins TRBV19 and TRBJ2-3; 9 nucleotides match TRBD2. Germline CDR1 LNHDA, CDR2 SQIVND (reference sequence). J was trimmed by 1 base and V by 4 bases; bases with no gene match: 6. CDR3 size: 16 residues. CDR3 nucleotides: TGTGCCAGTAGTACTAGCGGGGAGCGGGGCACAGATACGCAGTATTTT. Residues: CASSTSGERGTDTQYF.

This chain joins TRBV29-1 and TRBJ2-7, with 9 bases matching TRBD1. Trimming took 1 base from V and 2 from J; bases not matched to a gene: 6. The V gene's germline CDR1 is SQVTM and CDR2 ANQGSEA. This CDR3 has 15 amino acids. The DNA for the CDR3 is TGCAGCGTTGAAGGGATACGACAGGGGGCCTACGAGCAGTACTTC. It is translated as CSVEGIRQGAYEQYF.

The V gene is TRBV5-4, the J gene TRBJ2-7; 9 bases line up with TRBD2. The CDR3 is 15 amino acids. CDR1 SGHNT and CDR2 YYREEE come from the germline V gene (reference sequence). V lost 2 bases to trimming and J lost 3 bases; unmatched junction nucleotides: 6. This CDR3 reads CASSLVAGENYEQYF. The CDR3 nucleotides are TGTGCCAGCAGCTTAGTAGCGGGAGAAAACTACGAGCAGTACTTC. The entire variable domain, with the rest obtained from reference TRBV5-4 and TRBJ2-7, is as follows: ETGVTQSPTHLIKTRGQQVTLRCSSQSGHNTVSWYQQALGQGPQFIFQYYREEENGRGNFPPRFSGLQFPNYSSELNVNALELDDSALYLCASSLVAGENYEQYFGPGTRLTVT.

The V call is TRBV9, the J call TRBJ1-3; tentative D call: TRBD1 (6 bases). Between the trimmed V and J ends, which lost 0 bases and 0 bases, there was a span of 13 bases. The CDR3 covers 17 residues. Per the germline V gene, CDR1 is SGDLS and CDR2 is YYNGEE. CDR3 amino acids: CASSVGGQGYSGNTIYF. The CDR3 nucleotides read TGTGCCAGCAGCGTAGGGGGGCAGGGGTACTCTGGAAACACCATATATTTT.

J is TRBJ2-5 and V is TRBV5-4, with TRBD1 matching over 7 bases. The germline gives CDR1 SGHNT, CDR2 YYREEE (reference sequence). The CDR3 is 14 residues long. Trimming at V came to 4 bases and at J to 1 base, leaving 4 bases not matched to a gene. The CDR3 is CASSHDRVQETQYF. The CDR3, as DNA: TGTGCCAGCAGCCACGACAGGGTCCAAGAGACCCAGTACTTC. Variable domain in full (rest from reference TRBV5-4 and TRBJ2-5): ETGVTQSPTHLIKTRGQQVTLRCSSQSGHNTVSWYQQALGQGPQFIFQYYREEENGRGNFPPRFSGLQFPNYSSELNVNALELDDSALYLCASSHDRVQETQYFGPGTRLLVL.

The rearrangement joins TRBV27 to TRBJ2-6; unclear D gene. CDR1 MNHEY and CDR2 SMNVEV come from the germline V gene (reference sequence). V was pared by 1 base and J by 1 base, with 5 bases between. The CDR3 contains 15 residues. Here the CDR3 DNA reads TGTGCCAGCAGTTTATGGAGTTCTGGGGCCAACGTCCTGACTTTC. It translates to CASSLWSSGANVLTF.

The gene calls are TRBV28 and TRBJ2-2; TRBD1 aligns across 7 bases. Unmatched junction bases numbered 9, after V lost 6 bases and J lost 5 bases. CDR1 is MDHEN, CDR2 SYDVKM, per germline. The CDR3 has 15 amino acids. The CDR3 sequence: CASSPDRVGTGELFF. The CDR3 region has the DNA TGTGCCAGCAGCCCCGACAGGGTAGGAACCGGGGAGCTGTTTTTT.

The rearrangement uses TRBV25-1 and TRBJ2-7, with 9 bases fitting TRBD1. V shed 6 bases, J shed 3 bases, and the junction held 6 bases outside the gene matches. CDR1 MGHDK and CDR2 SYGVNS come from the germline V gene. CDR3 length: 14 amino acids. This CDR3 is CASSTGTGLYEQYF. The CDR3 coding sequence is TGTGCCAGCAGCACCGGGACAGGGCTCTACGAGCAGTACTTC.

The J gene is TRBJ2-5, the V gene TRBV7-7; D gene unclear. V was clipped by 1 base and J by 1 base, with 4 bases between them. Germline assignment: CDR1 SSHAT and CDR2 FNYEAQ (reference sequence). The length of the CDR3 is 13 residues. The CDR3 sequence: CASSLDRQETQYF. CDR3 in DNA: TGTGCCAGCAGCTTAGATCGCCAAGAGACCCAGTACTTC.

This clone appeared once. CDR3 residues: CARLDRRRQYF. The CDR3 DNA reads as TGCGCCAGACTAGACAGGCGGAGGCAGTACTTC. The rearrangement links TRBV10-2 to TRBJ2-7; D possibly corresponds to TRBD1 (6 bases). V was cut by 9 bases and J by 9 bases, with 15 bases left in between. Germline-derived CDR1 and CDR2 are WSHSY and SAAADI. The CDR3 length is 11 residues.

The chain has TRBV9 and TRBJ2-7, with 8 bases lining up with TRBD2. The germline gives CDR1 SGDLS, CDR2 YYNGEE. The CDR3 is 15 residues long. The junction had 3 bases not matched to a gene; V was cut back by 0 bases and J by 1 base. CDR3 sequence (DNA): TGTGCCAGCAGCGTAGAAGCGGGAGCGTCCTACGAGCAGTACTTC. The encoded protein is CASSVEAGASYEQYF. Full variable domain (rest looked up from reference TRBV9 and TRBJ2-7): DSGVTQTPKHLITATGQRVTLRCSPRSGDLSVYWYQQSLDQGLQFLIQYYNGEERAKGNILERFSAQQFPDLHSELNLSSLELGDSALYFCASSVEAGASYEQYFGPGTRLTVT.

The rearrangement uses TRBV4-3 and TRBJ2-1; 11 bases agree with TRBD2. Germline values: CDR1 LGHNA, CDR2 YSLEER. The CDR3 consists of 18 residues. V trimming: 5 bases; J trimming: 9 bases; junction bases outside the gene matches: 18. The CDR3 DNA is TGCGCCAGCAGCAGAGGGACTAGCGGCGCCCGTAAAGTCAGTGAGCAGTTCTTC. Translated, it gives CASSRGTSGARKVSEQFF.

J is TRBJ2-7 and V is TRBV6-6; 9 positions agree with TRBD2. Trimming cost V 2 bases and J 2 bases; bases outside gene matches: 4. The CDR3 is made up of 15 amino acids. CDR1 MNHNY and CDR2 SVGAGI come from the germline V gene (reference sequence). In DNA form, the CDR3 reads TGTGCCAGCAGTTACCCGACTAGCGGTGCCTACGAGCAGTACTTC. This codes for CASSYPTSGAYEQYF.

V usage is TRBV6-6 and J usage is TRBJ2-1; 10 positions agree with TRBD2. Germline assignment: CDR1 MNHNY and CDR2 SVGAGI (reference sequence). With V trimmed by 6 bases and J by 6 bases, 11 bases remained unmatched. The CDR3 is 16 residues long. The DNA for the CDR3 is TGTGCCAGCAGGCGACTAGCGGGCCCTCCTGGCAATGAGCAGTTCTTC. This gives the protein CASRRLAGPPGNEQFF.

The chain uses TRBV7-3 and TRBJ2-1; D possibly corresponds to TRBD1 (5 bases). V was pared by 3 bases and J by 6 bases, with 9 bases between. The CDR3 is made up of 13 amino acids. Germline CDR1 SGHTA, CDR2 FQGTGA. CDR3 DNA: TGTGCCAGCAGCTTCCTAAGGGGCAATGAGCAGTTCTTC. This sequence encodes CASSFLRGNEQFF.